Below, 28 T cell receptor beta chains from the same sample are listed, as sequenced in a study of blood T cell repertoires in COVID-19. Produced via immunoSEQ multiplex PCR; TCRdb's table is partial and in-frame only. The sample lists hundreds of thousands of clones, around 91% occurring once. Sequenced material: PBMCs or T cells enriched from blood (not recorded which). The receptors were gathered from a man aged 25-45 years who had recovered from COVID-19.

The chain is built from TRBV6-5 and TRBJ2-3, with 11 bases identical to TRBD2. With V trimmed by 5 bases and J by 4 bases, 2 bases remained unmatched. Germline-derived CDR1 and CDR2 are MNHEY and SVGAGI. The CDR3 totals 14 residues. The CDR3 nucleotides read TGTGCCAGCAGTCCTAGCGGGAGGTCAGATACGCAGTATTTT. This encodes CASSPSGRSDTQYF.

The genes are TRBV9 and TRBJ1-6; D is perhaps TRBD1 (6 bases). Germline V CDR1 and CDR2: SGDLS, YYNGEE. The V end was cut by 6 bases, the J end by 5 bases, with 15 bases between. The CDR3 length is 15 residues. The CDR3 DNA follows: TGTGCCAGCACCATCGGGAGGGGGGATAATTCACCCCTCCACTTT. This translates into CASTIGRGDNSPLHF. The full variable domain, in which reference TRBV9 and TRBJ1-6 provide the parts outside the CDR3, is DSGVTQTPKHLITATGQRVTLRCSPRSGDLSVYWYQQSLDQGLQFLIQYYNGEERAKGNILERFSAQQFPDLHSELNLSSLELGDSALYFCASTIGRGDNSPLHFGNGTRLTVT.

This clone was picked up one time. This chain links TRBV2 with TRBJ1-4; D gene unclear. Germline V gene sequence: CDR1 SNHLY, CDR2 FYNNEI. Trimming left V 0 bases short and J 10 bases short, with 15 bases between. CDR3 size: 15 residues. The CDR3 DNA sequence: TGTGCCAGCAGTGAAGCGTTACCGGGTGTGGGAAAACTGTTTTTT. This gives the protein CASSEALPGVGKLFF.

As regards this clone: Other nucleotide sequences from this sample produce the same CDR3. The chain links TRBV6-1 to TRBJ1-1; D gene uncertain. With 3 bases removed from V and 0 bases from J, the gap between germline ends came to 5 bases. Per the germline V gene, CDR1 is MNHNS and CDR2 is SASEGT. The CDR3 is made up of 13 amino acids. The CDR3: CASSDSVNTEAFF. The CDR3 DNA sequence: TGTGCCAGCAGTGACAGCGTGAACACTGAAGCTTTCTTT.

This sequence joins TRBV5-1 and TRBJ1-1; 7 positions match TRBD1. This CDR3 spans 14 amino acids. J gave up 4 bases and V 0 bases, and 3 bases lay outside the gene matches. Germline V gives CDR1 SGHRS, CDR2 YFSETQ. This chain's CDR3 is CASSLVAGGTEAFF. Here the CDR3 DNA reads TGCGCCAGCAGCTTGGTGGCAGGGGGCACTGAAGCTTTCTTT.

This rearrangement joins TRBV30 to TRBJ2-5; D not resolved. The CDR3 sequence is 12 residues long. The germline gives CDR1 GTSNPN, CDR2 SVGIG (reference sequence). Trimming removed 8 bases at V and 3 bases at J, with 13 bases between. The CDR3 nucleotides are TGTGCCATAAAAAAAGCGAAAGAGACCCAGTACTTC. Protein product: CAIKKAKETQYF.

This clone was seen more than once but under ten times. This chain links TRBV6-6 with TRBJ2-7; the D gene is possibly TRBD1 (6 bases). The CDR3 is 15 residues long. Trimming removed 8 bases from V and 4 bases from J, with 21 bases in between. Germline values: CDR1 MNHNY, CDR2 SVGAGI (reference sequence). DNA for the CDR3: TGTGCCAGCCAAAACGTGGGCCAGGGGTGGTACGAGCAGTACTTC. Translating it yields CASQNVGQGWYEQYF.

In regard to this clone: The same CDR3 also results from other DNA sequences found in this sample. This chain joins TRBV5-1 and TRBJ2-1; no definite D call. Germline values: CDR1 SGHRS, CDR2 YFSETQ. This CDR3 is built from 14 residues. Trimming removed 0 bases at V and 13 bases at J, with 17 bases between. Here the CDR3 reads CASSLALSVRVQFF. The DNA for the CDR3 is TGCGCCAGCAGCTTGGCCCTGAGTGTACGGGTTCAGTTCTTC.

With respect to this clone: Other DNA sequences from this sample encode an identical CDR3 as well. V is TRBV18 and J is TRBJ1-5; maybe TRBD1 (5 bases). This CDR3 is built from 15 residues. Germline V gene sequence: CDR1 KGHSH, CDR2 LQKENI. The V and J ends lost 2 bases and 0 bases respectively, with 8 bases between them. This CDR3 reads CASSPDSYSNQPQHF. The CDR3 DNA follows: TGTGCCAGCTCACCAGACAGTTATAGCAATCAGCCCCAGCATTTT.

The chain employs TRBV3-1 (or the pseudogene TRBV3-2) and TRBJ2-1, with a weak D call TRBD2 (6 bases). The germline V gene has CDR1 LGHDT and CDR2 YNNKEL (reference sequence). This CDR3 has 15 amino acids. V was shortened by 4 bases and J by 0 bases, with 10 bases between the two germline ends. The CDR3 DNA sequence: TGTGCCAGCAGCCGCGGGATCAGCTCCTACAATGAGCAGTTCTTC. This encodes CASSRGISSYNEQFF.

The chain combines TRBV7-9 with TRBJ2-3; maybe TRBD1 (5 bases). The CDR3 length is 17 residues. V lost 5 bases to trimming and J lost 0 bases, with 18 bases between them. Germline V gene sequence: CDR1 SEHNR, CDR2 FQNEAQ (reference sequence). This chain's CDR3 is CASSPNRGTPSTDTQYF. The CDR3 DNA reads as TGTGCCAGCAGCCCTAATAGGGGCACCCCTAGCACAGATACGCAGTATTTT.

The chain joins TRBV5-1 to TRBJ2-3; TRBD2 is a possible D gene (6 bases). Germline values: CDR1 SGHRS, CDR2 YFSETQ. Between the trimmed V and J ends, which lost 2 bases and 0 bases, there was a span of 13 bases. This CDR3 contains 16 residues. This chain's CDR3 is CASSLGTAVSTDTQYF. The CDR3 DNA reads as TGCGCCAGCAGCTTAGGGACTGCTGTTAGCACAGATACGCAGTATTTT.

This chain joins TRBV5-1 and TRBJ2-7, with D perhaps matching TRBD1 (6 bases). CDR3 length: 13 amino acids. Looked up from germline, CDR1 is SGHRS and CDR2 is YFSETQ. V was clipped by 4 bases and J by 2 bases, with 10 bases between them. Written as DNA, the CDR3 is TGCGCCAGCAGCCAGGGACACACCTACGAGCAGTACTTC. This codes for CASSQGHTYEQYF.

This chain's CDR3 is CASSQPQGLQFF. The CDR3 DNA sequence: TGCGCCAGCAGCCAACCCCAGGGCCTGCAGTTCTTC. V gene TRBV5-1 combines with J gene TRBJ2-1, with TRBD1 as a possible D gene (5 bases). V was cut by 4 bases and J by 12 bases, with 14 bases left in between. The V gene's germline CDR1 is SGHRS and CDR2 YFSETQ. The CDR3 contains 12 residues.

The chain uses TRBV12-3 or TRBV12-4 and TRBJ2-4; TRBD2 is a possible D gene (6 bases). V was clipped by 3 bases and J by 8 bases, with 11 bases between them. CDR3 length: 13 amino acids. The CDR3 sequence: CASSLAGPDIQYF. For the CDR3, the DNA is TGTGCCAGCAGTTTGGCGGGACCGGACATTCAGTACTTC.

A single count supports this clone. The CDR3 DNA follows: TGTGCCAGCAGCACCTCTAGGGGGCGGAGCTCCTACAATGAGCAGTTCTTC. This translates into CASSTSRGRSSYNEQFF. The rearrangement links TRBV9 to TRBJ2-1; 7 positions agree with TRBD1. Germline CDR1 reads SGDLS; CDR2 reads YYNGEE. J lost 0 bases, V lost 4 bases, and 10 bases had no gene match. The CDR3 runs 17 residues.

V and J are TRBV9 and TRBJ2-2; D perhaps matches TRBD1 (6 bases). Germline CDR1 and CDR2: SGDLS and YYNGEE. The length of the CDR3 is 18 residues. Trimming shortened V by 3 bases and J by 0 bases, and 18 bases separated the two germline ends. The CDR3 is CASSGQHTGTTNTGELFF. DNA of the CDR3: TGTGCCAGCAGCGGGCAACATACAGGGACCACGAACACCGGGGAGCTGTTTTTT.

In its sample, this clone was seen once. CDR3 region: CASSLTGRSNQPQHF. In DNA form, the CDR3 reads TGTGCCAGCAGCTTGACAGGGAGGAGCAATCAGCCCCAGCATTTT. The genes are TRBV7-8 and TRBJ1-5; 7 bases agree with TRBD1. Trimming removed 3 bases from V and 1 base from J; junction bases left unmatched: 3. The CDR3 is 15 residues long. CDR1 and CDR2 (germline): SGHVS, FQNEAQ.

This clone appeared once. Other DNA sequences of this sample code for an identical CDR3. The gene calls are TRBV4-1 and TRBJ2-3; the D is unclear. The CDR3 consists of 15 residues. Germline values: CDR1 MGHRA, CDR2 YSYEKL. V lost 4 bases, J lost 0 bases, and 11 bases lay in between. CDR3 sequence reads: CASSPAVASTDTQYF. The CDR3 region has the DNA TGCGCCAGCAGCCCCGCAGTAGCTAGCACAGATACGCAGTATTTT.

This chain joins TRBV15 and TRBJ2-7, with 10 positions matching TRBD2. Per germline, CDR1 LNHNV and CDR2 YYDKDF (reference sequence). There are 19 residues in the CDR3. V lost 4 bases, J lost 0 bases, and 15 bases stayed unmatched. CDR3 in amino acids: CATSKRTPAGGRRSYEQYF. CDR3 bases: TGTGCCACCAGCAAGAGGACCCCAGCGGGAGGGCGACGCTCCTACGAGCAGTACTTC.

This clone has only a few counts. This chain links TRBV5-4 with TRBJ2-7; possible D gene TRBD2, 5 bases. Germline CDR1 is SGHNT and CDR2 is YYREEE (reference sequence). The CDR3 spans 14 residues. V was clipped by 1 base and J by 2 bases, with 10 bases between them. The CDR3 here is CASSLSRAPYEQYF. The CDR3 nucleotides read TGTGCCAGCAGCTTGTCGCGGGCCCCCTACGAGCAGTACTTC.

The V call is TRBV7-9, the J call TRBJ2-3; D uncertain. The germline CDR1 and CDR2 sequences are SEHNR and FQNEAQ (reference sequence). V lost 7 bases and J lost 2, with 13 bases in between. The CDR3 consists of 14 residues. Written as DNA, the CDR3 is TGTGCCAGCACCATCCAAGGAGACACAGATACGCAGTATTTT. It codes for CASTIQGDTDTQYF.

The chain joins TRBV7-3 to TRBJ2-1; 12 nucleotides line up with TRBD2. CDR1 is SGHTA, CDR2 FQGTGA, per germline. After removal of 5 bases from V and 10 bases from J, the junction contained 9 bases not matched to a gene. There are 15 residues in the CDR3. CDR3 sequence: CASSTGLAGAGEQFF. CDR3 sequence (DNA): TGTGCCAGCAGCACGGGACTAGCGGGTGCGGGGGAGCAGTTCTTC.

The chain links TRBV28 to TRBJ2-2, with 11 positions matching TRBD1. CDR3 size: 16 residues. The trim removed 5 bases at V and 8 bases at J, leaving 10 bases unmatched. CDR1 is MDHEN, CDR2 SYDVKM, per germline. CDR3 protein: CASSLPRTGGGGELFF. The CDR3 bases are TGTGCCAGCAGTCTCCCACGGACAGGGGGCGGGGGGGAGCTGTTTTTT.

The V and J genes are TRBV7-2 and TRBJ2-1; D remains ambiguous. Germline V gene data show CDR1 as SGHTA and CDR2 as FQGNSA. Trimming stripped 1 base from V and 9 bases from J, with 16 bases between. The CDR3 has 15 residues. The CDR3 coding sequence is TGTGCCAGCAGCTTAGGGCTCCCAGGCTTGACTGAGCAGTTCTTC. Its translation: CASSLGLPGLTEQFF. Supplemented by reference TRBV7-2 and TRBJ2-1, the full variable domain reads GAGVSQSPSNKVTEKGKDVELRCDPISGHTALYWYRQSLGQGLEFLIYFQGNSAPDKSGLPSDRFSAERTGGSVSTLTIQRTQQEDSAVYLCASSLGLPGLTEQFFGPGTRLTVL.

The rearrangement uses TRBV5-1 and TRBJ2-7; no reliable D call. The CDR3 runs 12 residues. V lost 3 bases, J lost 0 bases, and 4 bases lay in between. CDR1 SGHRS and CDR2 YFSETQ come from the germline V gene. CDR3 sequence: CASSSNSYEQYF. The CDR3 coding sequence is TGCGCCAGCAGCTCCAACTCCTACGAGCAGTACTTC.

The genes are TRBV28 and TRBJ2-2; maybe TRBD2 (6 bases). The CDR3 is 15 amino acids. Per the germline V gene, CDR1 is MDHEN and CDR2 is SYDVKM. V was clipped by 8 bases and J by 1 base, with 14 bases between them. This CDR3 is CASHLAEMNTGELFF. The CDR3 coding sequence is TGTGCCAGCCACTTAGCGGAAATGAACACCGGGGAGCTGTTTTTT.

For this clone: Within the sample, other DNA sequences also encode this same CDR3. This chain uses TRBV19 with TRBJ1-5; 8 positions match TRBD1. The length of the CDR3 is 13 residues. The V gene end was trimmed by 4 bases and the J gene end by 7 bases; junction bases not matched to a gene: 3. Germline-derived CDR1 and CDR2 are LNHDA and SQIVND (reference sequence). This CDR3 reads CASSTGQGQPQHF. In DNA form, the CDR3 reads TGTGCCAGTAGTACTGGACAGGGCCAGCCCCAGCATTTT.